This is a list of T cell receptor beta chains from one sample in a study of shared clonotypes between healthy human individuals. Profiling relied on immunoSEQ multiplex PCR, and the TCRdb table lists in-frame clones only, not all of them. Of some 2,000,000 clones in the sample, almost 96% are singletons; the top ten hold approximately 0.13%. The sample consisted of naive CD4+ T cells sorted from blood. The receptors derive from a young man in good health. The CDR3 runs from the conserved cysteine through the conserved F or W. A D gene is named only where the DNA matches it firmly. Size tells how often a clone was seen (once, few, many) or the class of an expanded clone, and some rows leave it out.

v_call: TRBV5-1; d_call: TRBD2; clone_size: NA; j_call: TRBJ2-4; cdr3_aa: CASSLVGDYLKNIQYF; cdr3_nt: TGCGCCAGCAGCTTGGTAGGGGACTATCTCAAAAACATTCAGTACTTC
v_call: TRBV19; d_call: TRBD1; clone_size: NA; j_call: TRBJ1-3; cdr3_aa: CASDRGDSGNTIYF; cdr3_nt: TGTGCCAGCGACAGGGGCGACTCTGGAAACACCATATATTTT
v_call: TRBV6-5; d_call: NA; clone_size: NA; j_call: TRBJ2-1; cdr3_aa: CASRRGGEQFF; cdr3_nt: TGTGCCAGCAGGAGGGGGGGTGAGCAGTTCTTC
v_call: TRBV19; d_call: NA; clone_size: NA; j_call: TRBJ1-1; cdr3_aa: CASSTTTVRDEAFF; cdr3_nt: TGTGCCAGTAGTACCACTACCGTCCGGGATGAAGCTTTCTTT
v_call: TRBV4-3; d_call: NA; clone_size: NA; j_call: TRBJ2-7; cdr3_aa: CASSQGRQFQNEQYF; cdr3_nt: TGCGCCAGCAGCCAAGGACGTCAGTTCCAAAACGAGCAGTACTTC
v_call: TRBV9; d_call: NA; clone_size: NA; j_call: TRBJ2-2; cdr3_aa: CASSSKFGGNTGELFF; cdr3_nt: TGTGCCAGCAGCTCAAAGTTCGGAGGGAACACCGGGGAGCTGTTTTTT
v_call: TRBV15; d_call: NA; clone_size: NA; j_call: TRBJ1-6; cdr3_aa: CATSSTRGPNNSPLHF; cdr3_nt: TGTGCCACCAGCTCGACGAGGGGACCGAATAATTCACCCCTCCACTTT
v_call: TRBV6-6; d_call: NA; clone_size: NA; j_call: TRBJ2-7; cdr3_aa: CASSYSAGSGYEQYF; cdr3_nt: TGTGCCAGCAGTTACTCCGCGGGATCGGGGTACGAGCAGTACTTC
v_call: TRBV6-5; d_call: TRBD2; clone_size: NA; j_call: TRBJ2-3; cdr3_aa: CASSYVGTTSTDTQYF; cdr3_nt: TGTGCCAGCAGTTATGTAGGGACTACTAGCACAGATACGCAGTATTTT
v_call: TRBV5-6; d_call: TRBD1; clone_size: NA; j_call: TRBJ2-5; cdr3_aa: CASSFRDSQETQYF; cdr3_nt: TGTGCCAGCAGCTTCCGGGACAGCCAAGAGACCCAGTACTTC
v_call: TRBV5-6; d_call: NA; clone_size: NA; j_call: TRBJ1-5; cdr3_aa: CASSFRGEVQPQHF; cdr3_nt: TGTGCCAGCAGCTTTCGGGGGGAGGTTCAGCCCCAGCATTTT
v_call: TRBV27; d_call: NA; clone_size: NA; j_call: TRBJ2-2; cdr3_aa: CASRTTGLNTGELFF; cdr3_nt: TGTGCCAGCAGGACTACCGGCCTGAACACCGGGGAGCTGTTTTTT
v_call: TRBV5-1; d_call: NA; clone_size: NA; j_call: TRBJ2-5; cdr3_aa: CASSLVGPSGETQYF; cdr3_nt: TGCGCCAGCAGCTTGGTGGGTCCCTCTGGGGAGACCCAGTACTTC
v_call: TRBV7-2; d_call: TRBD1; clone_size: NA; j_call: TRBJ1-5; cdr3_aa: CASSSGQGDNQPQHF; cdr3_nt: TGTGCCAGCAGCTCGGGACAGGGCGATAATCAGCCCCAGCATTTT
v_call: TRBV7-2; d_call: NA; clone_size: NA; j_call: TRBJ1-4; cdr3_aa: CASTYSAGSPSATNEKLFF; cdr3_nt: TGTGCCAGCACCTACTCGGCAGGCAGTCCCTCTGCAACTAATGAAAAACTGTTTTTT
v_call: TRBV5-1; d_call: NA; clone_size: NA; j_call: TRBJ1-5; cdr3_aa: CASSYTGQPQHF; cdr3_nt: TGCGCCAGCAGTTACACAGGGCAGCCCCAGCATTTT
v_call: TRBV15; d_call: NA; clone_size: NA; j_call: TRBJ2-7; cdr3_aa: CATSPYPTSPTSYEQYF; cdr3_nt: TGTGCCACCAGCCCCTATCCCACTAGTCCCACCTCCTACGAGCAGTACTTC
v_call: TRBV25-1; d_call: NA; clone_size: NA; j_call: TRBJ2-7; cdr3_aa: CASSEGGYEQYF; cdr3_nt: TGTGCCAGCAGTGAGGGGGGCTACGAGCAGTACTTC
v_call: TRBV25-1; d_call: TRBD1; clone_size: NA; j_call: TRBJ1-2; cdr3_aa: CASSGPGQGSNYGYTF; cdr3_nt: TGTGCCAGCAGTGGGCCGGGACAGGGCTCTAACTATGGCTACACCTTC
v_call: TRBV6-6; d_call: TRBD2; clone_size: NA; j_call: TRBJ2-7; cdr3_aa: CASRGAGVTYEQYF; cdr3_nt: TGTGCCAGCAGGGGAGCGGGGGTCACCTACGAGCAGTACTTC
v_call: TRBV4-1; d_call: NA; clone_size: NA; j_call: TRBJ1-3; cdr3_aa: CASSQAGDSGNTIYF; cdr3_nt: TGCGCCAGCAGCCAAGCAGGGGACTCTGGAAACACCATATATTTT
v_call: TRBV28; d_call: NA; clone_size: NA; j_call: TRBJ2-2; cdr3_aa: CASSAASKYTGELFF; cdr3_nt: TGTGCCAGCAGCGCCGCTAGTAAATACACCGGGGAGCTGTTTTTT
v_call: TRBV6-5; d_call: NA; clone_size: NA; j_call: TRBJ1-6; cdr3_aa: CASKRGTRDNSPLHF; cdr3_nt: TGTGCCAGCAAACGCGGGACGAGGGATAATTCACCCCTCCACTTT
v_call: TRBV19; d_call: NA; clone_size: NA; j_call: TRBJ2-3; cdr3_aa: CASSSLPTDTQYF; cdr3_nt: TGTGCCAGTAGTAGCCTACCTACAGATACGCAGTATTTT
v_call: TRBV7-3; d_call: NA; clone_size: NA; j_call: TRBJ2-1; cdr3_aa: CASSLGLPGGPNEQFF; cdr3_nt: TGTGCCAGCAGCTTAGGGCTCCCGGGGGGCCCTAATGAGCAGTTCTTC
v_call: TRBV6-5; d_call: NA; clone_size: NA; j_call: TRBJ2-3; cdr3_aa: CASSYSMSAGEDTQYF; cdr3_nt: TGTGCCAGCAGTTACTCGATGTCGGCAGGGGAGGATACGCAGTATTTT
v_call: TRBV2; d_call: TRBD2; clone_size: NA; j_call: TRBJ2-6; cdr3_aa: CASRAGGPSGANVLTF; cdr3_nt: TGTGCCAGTCGAGCGGGAGGGCCCTCTGGGGCCAACGTCCTGACTTTC
v_call: TRBV6-1; d_call: NA; clone_size: NA; j_call: TRBJ2-2; cdr3_aa: CASSVGRNTGELFF; cdr3_nt: TGTGCCAGCAGTGTTGGCCGGAACACCGGGGAGCTGTTTTTT
v_call: TRBV5-1; d_call: NA; clone_size: NA; j_call: TRBJ1-1; cdr3_aa: CASSLGATAQNTEAFF; cdr3_nt: TGCGCCAGCAGCTTGGGGGCCACGGCCCAGAACACTGAAGCTTTCTTT
v_call: TRBV18; d_call: TRBD2; clone_size: NA; j_call: TRBJ2-1; cdr3_aa: CASSPGTTDYNEQFF; cdr3_nt: TGTGCCAGCTCACCCGGGACTACCGACTACAATGAGCAGTTCTTC
v_call: TRBV11-3; d_call: NA; clone_size: NA; j_call: TRBJ2-1; cdr3_aa: CASSFDRDEQFF; cdr3_nt: TGTGCCAGCAGCTTTGATCGGGATGAGCAGTTCTTC
v_call: TRBV7-9; d_call: NA; clone_size: NA; j_call: TRBJ2-1; cdr3_aa: CASSLLGDEQFF; cdr3_nt: TGTGCCAGCAGCTTACTAGGGGATGAGCAGTTCTTC
v_call: TRBV27; d_call: NA; clone_size: NA; j_call: TRBJ2-7; cdr3_aa: CASSLSVPGSYEQYF; cdr3_nt: TGTGCCAGCAGTTTATCCGTGCCCGGCTCCTACGAGCAGTACTTC
v_call: TRBV19; d_call: NA; clone_size: NA; j_call: TRBJ2-2; cdr3_aa: CATVPGHLGGELFF; cdr3_nt: TGTGCCACCGTCCCGGGACACCTCGGCGGGGAGCTGTTTTTT
v_call: TRBV30; d_call: NA; clone_size: NA; j_call: TRBJ2-1; cdr3_aa: CAWSGGGGSSYNEQFF; cdr3_nt: TGTGCCTGGAGTGGAGGAGGGGGGAGCTCCTACAATGAGCAGTTCTTC
v_call: TRBV6-1; d_call: NA; clone_size: NA; j_call: TRBJ1-5; cdr3_aa: CASSLHSNQPQHF; cdr3_nt: TGTGCCAGCAGTCTTCATAGCAATCAGCCCCAGCATTTT
v_call: TRBV28; d_call: NA; clone_size: NA; j_call: TRBJ2-7; cdr3_aa: CASRLQGGLGEQYF; cdr3_nt: TGTGCCAGCAGACTGCAGGGGGGCCTAGGGGAGCAGTACTTC
v_call: TRBV7-2; d_call: NA; clone_size: NA; j_call: TRBJ2-1; cdr3_aa: CASSLTPSGYEQFF; cdr3_nt: TGTGCCAGCAGCTTAACCCCCAGCGGGTACGAGCAGTTCTTC
v_call: TRBV7-2; d_call: NA; clone_size: NA; j_call: TRBJ2-3; cdr3_aa: CASSLVFGDTQYF; cdr3_nt: TGTGCCAGCAGCTTAGTTTTTGGAGATACGCAGTATTTT
v_call: TRBV4-2; d_call: NA; clone_size: NA; j_call: TRBJ2-7; cdr3_aa: CASSQDAQGIPYEQYF; cdr3_nt: TGTGCCAGCAGCCAAGATGCGCAGGGGATCCCTTACGAGCAGTACTTC
v_call: TRBV4-3; d_call: NA; clone_size: NA; j_call: TRBJ1-1; cdr3_aa: CASSQDPWEYTEAFF; cdr3_nt: TGCGCCAGCAGCCAAGATCCGTGGGAATACACTGAAGCTTTCTTT
v_call: TRBV29-1; d_call: NA; clone_size: NA; j_call: TRBJ2-2; cdr3_aa: CSGGTLNTGELFF; cdr3_nt: TGCAGCGGTGGGACTTTGAACACCGGGGAGCTGTTTTTT
v_call: TRBV6-5; d_call: NA; clone_size: NA; j_call: TRBJ1-5; cdr3_aa: CASSYSSGLGPQHF; cdr3_nt: TGTGCCAGCAGTTACTCAAGCGGGCTCGGGCCCCAGCATTTT
v_call: TRBV11-3; d_call: TRBD1; clone_size: NA; j_call: TRBJ1-2; cdr3_aa: CASSSGTGGNYTF; cdr3_nt: TGTGCCAGCAGCTCCGGGACAGGGGGCAACTACACCTTC
v_call: TRBV7-9; d_call: TRBD2; clone_size: NA; j_call: TRBJ2-3; cdr3_aa: CASSPQGPGLKSSDTQYF; cdr3_nt: TGTGCCAGCAGCCCACAAGGGCCGGGACTAAAAAGTTCAGATACGCAGTATTTT
v_call: TRBV7-8; d_call: NA; clone_size: once; j_call: TRBJ1-1; cdr3_aa: CASSWTASTEAFF; cdr3_nt: TGTGCCAGCAGCTGGACAGCGAGCACTGAAGCTTTCTTT
v_call: TRBV6-5; d_call: TRBD1; clone_size: NA; j_call: TRBJ2-1; cdr3_aa: CASSYSAGTGVYEQFF; cdr3_nt: TGTGCCAGCAGTTACTCAGCCGGGACAGGGGTCTATGAGCAGTTCTTC
v_call: TRBV18; d_call: NA; clone_size: NA; j_call: TRBJ2-7; cdr3_aa: CASSRKEQIEQYF; cdr3_nt: TGTGCCAGCTCACGGAAGGAACAGATCGAGCAGTACTTC
v_call: TRBV18; d_call: NA; clone_size: NA; j_call: TRBJ2-1; cdr3_aa: CASSPRTGEQFF; cdr3_nt: TGTGCCAGCTCACCGAGAACAGGAGAGCAGTTCTTC
v_call: TRBV10-3; d_call: NA; clone_size: NA; j_call: TRBJ2-6; cdr3_aa: CAISEGTGGANVLTF; cdr3_nt: TGTGCCATCAGTGAGGGAACAGGGGGGGCCAACGTCCTGACTTTC
v_call: TRBV6-6; d_call: NA; clone_size: NA; j_call: TRBJ2-7; cdr3_aa: CASSSNFYEQYF; cdr3_nt: TGTGCCAGCAGTTCTAATTTCTACGAGCAGTACTTC
v_call: TRBV5-1; d_call: TRBD1; clone_size: NA; j_call: TRBJ1-6; cdr3_aa: CASSTGTDNSPLHF; cdr3_nt: TGCGCCAGCAGCACCGGGACAGATAATTCACCCCTCCACTTT
v_call: TRBV6-6; d_call: NA; clone_size: NA; j_call: TRBJ1-2; cdr3_aa: CASREGVDKGYTF; cdr3_nt: TGTGCCAGCCGAGAGGGGGTGGATAAGGGCTACACCTTC
v_call: TRBV4-1; d_call: NA; clone_size: NA; j_call: TRBJ1-5; cdr3_aa: CASSPIGVISGNQPQHF; cdr3_nt: TGCGCCAGCAGCCCTATAGGGGTGATTTCCGGCAATCAGCCCCAGCATTTT
v_call: TRBV28; d_call: NA; clone_size: NA; j_call: TRBJ2-2; cdr3_aa: CASRGTAGELFF; cdr3_nt: TGTGCCAGCAGGGGGACGGCCGGGGAGCTGTTTTTT
v_call: TRBV5-4; d_call: NA; clone_size: once; j_call: TRBJ2-1; cdr3_aa: CASSSTGRSLYNEQFF; cdr3_nt: TGTGCCAGCAGCTCTACGGGACGGAGTCTCTACAATGAGCAGTTCTTC
v_call: TRBV28; d_call: NA; clone_size: NA; j_call: TRBJ1-3; cdr3_aa: CASSLYMASGNTIYF; cdr3_nt: TGTGCCAGCAGTTTATATATGGCATCTGGAAACACCATATATTTT
v_call: TRBV19; d_call: TRBD1; clone_size: once; j_call: TRBJ1-4; cdr3_aa: CASSPLDRGNEKLFF; cdr3_nt: TGTGCCAGTAGTCCTCTGGACAGGGGGAATGAAAAACTGTTTTTT
v_call: TRBV9; d_call: NA; clone_size: NA; j_call: TRBJ2-3; cdr3_aa: CASSVDGGAITDTQYF; cdr3_nt: TGTGCCAGCAGCGTAGATGGGGGGGCTATCACAGATACGCAGTATTTT
v_call: TRBV18; d_call: TRBD1; clone_size: NA; j_call: TRBJ2-7; cdr3_aa: CASSSERGRYEQYF; cdr3_nt: TGTGCCAGCTCCTCGGAAAGGGGGCGCTACGAGCAGTACTTC